This T cell receptor beta chain was recorded in a study of blood T cell repertoires in COVID-19. Some clones are missing from TCRdb's copy, which holds only in-frame ones; the method was immunoSEQ multiplex PCR. The sample has a few hundred thousand clones; roughly nine tenths are singletons. This clone has only a few counts. Looked up from germline, CDR1 is KGHSH and CDR2 is LQKENI. This CDR3 region has 17 residues. Trimming took 5 bases from V and 0 from J; bases not matched to a gene: 10. This TCR was sampled from a woman in her thirties or forties who had recovered from COVID-19. Sequencing was carried out using PBMCs or T cells enriched from blood (not recorded which). The chain has TRBV18 and TRBJ2-7, with 10 bases fitting TRBD2. CDR3 coding DNA: TGTGCCAGCTCAACTGAGGGGACTAGCGACAACTCCTACGAGCAGTACTTC. As protein: CASSTEGTSDNSYEQYF.